This T cell receptor beta chain emerged from a study of shared clonotypes between healthy human individuals. Whole-study context: Per donor, three plates held CD4 naive cells, three held CD4 memory, two held CD8 naive and one held CD8 memory.

TCRdb's copy holds only in-frame clones and misses some; the assay was immunoSEQ multiplex PCR. The sample shows roughly 520,000 clones, 95% to 96% of them seen only once. The CDR3 has 19 residues. The germline CDR1 and CDR2 sequences are SEHNR and FQNEAQ (reference sequence). V lost 0 bases and J 0 bases, leaving 18 bases between the germline ends. The clonotype was recovered from a woman younger than 45 in good health. The chain uses TRBV7-9 and TRBJ1-3, with D perhaps matching TRBD1 (5 bases). Sequencing used naive CD4+ T cells sorted from blood. Subset meaning: CD45RA+ positively selected. In DNA form, the CDR3 reads TGTGCCAGCAGCTTAGCGCCTTTGGGGCCGGAAGTCTCTGGAAACACCATATATTTT. It encodes CASSLAPLGPEVSGNTIYF.